This TCR beta chain was sequenced in a study of blood T cell repertoires in COVID-19. About the research overall: T cells, B-cell-depleted T cells, or PBMCs supplied cDNA or gDNA.

This CDR3 is built from 13 residues. Looked up from germline, CDR1 is DFQATT and CDR2 is SNEGSKA (reference sequence). V was shortened by 3 bases and J by 6 bases, with 14 bases between the two germline ends. Among Cohort 3 donors, those recovered had two negative PCRs, clearance, or symptom resolution. Assay: immunoSEQ multiplex PCR; the TCRdb copy retains only in-frame clones and omits some. The sample carries under 300,000 clones, about 87% recorded once. The chain has TRBV20-1 and TRBJ1-2; D call uncertain. Sequences were obtained from PBMCs or T cells enriched from blood (not recorded which). This receptor was taken from a woman between 50 and 59 years old who had recovered from COVID-19. CDR3 in DNA: TGCAGTGCTAGTTACGGCCAGGCGAATGGCTACACCTTC. It encodes CSASYGQANGYTF.